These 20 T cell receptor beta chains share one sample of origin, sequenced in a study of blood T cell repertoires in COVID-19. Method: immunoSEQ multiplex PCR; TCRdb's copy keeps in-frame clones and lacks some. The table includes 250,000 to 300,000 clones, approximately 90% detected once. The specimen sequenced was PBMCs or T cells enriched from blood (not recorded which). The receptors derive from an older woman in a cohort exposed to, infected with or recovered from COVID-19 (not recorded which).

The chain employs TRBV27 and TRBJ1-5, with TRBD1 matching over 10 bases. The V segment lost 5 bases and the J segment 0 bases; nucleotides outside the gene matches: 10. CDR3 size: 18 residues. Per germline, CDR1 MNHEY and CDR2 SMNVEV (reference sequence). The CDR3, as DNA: TGTGCCAGCAGTCCCCCGGGACAGGGGATTTATAGCAATCAGCCCCAGCATTTT. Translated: CASSPPGQGIYSNQPQHF.

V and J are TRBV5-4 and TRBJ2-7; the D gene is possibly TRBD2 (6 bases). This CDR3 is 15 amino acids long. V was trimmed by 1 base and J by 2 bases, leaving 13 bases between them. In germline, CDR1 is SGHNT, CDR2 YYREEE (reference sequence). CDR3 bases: TGTGCCAGCAGCTTGCAAGGAGTAGCGGCCTACGAGCAGTACTTC. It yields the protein CASSLQGVAAYEQYF.

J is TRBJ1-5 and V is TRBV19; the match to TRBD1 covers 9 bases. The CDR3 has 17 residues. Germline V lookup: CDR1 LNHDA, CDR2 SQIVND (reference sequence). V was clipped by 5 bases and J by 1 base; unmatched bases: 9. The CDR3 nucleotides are TGTGCCAGTAGTCTCCAGAGGGACAGGGCGAGCAATCAGCCCCAGCATTTT. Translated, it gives CASSLQRDRASNQPQHF.

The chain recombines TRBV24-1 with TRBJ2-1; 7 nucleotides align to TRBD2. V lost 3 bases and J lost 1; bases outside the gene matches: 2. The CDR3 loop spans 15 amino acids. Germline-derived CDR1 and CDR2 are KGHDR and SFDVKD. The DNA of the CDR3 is TGTGCCACCAGTGATCTAGCGGCGTCCTACAATGAGCAGTTCTTC. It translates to CATSDLAASYNEQFF.

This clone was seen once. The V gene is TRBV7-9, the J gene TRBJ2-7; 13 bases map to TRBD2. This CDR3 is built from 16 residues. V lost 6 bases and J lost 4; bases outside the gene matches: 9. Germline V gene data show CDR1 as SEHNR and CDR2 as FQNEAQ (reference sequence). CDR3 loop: CASSSGLAGAPYEQYF. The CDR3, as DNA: TGTGCCAGCAGTTCCGGACTAGCGGGAGCCCCATACGAGCAGTACTTC. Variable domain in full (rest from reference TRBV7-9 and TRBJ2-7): DTGVSQNPRHKITKRGQNVTFRCDPISEHNRLYWYRQTLGQGPEFLTYFQNEAQLEKSRLLSDRFSAERPKGSFSTLEIQRTEQGDSAMYLCASSSGLAGAPYEQYFGPGTRLTVT.

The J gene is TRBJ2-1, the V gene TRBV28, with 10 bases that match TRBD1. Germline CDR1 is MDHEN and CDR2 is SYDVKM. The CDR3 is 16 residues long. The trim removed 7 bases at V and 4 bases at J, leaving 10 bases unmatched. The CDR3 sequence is CASTPFGTGAYNEQFF. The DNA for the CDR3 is TGTGCCAGCACCCCATTTGGGACAGGGGCTTACAATGAGCAGTTCTTC. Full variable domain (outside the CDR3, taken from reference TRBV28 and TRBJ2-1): DVKVTQSSRYLVKRTGEKVFLECVQDMDHENMFWYRQDPGLGLRLIYFSYDVKMKEKGDIPEGYSVSREKKERFSLILESASTNQTSMYLCASTPFGTGAYNEQFFGPGTRLTVL.

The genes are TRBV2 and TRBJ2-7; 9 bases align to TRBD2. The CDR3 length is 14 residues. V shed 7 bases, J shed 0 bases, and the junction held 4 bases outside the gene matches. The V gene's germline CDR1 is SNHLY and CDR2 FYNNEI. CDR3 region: CASNEREDSYEQYF. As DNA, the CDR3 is TGTGCCAGCAATGAGCGGGAGGACTCCTACGAGCAGTACTTC.

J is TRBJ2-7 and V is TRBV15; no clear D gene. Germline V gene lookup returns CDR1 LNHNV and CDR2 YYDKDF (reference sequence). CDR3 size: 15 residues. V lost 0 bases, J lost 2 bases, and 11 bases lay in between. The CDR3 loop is CATSREKQPTYEQYF. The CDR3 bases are TGTGCCACCAGCAGAGAAAAACAGCCGACCTACGAGCAGTACTTC.

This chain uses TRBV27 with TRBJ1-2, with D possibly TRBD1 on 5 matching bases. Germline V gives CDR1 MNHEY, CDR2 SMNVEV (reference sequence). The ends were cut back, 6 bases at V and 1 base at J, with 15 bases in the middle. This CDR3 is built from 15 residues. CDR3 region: CASSPAGPNNYGYTF. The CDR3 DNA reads TGTGCCAGCAGCCCTGCGGGACCGAATAACTATGGCTACACCTTC.

This CDR3 is CASSIPYRGLAGNEQFF. The CDR3 region has the DNA TGTGCCAGCAGTATCCCCTATCGGGGACTAGCGGGGAATGAGCAGTTCTTC. The chain uses TRBV27 and TRBJ2-1, with 13 bases that match TRBD2. The CDR3 is 17 residues long. J gave up 7 bases and V 5 bases, and 11 bases lay outside the gene matches. Germline CDR1 reads MNHEY; CDR2 reads SMNVEV (reference sequence).

The CDR3, as DNA: TGTGCCAGCAGTCAAAACAGGGGAGTGGAGGAAAAACTGTTTTTT. It specifies CASSQNRGVEEKLFF. This chain joins TRBV2 and TRBJ1-4; TRBD1 matches 7 bases. The CDR3 has 15 residues. The germline V gene encodes CDR1 SNHLY and CDR2 FYNNEI. J was trimmed by 8 bases and V by 5 bases; bases with no gene match: 11.

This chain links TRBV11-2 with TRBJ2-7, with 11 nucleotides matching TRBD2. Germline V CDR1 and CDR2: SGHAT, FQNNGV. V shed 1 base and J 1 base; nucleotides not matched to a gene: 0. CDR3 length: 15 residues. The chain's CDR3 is CASSLGLAGSYEQYF. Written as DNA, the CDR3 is TGTGCCAGCAGCTTAGGACTAGCGGGATCCTACGAGCAGTACTTC.

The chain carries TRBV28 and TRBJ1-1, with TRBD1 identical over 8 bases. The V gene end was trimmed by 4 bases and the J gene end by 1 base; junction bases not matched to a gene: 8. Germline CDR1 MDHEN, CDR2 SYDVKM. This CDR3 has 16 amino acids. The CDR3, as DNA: TGTGCCAGCAGTTCACCTTCGGACAGGGCGAACACTGAAGCTTTCTTT. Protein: CASSSPSDRANTEAFF.

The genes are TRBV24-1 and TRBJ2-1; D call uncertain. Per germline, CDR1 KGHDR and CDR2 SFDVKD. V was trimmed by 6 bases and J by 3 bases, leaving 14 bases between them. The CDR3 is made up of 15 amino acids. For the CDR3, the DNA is TGTGCCACCAGTCCCACTAAGCGCCACTACAATGAGCAGTTCTTC. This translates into CATSPTKRHYNEQFF.

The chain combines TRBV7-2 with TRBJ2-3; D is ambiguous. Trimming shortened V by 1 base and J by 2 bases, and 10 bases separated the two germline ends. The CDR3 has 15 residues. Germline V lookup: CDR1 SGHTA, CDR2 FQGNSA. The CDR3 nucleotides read TGTGCCAGCAGCTTAGTCGCAGTAGCCACAGATACGCAGTATTTT. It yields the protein CASSLVAVATDTQYF. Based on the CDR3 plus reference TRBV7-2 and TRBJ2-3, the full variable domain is GAGVSQSPSNKVTEKGKDVELRCDPISGHTALYWYRQSLGQGLEFLIYFQGNSAPDKSGLPSDRFSAERTGGSVSTLTIQRTQQEDSAVYLCASSLVAVATDTQYFGPGTRLTVL.

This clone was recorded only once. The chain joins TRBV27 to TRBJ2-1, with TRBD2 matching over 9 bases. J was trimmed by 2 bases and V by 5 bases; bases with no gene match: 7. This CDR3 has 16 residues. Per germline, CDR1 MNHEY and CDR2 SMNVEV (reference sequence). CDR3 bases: TGTGCCAGCAGTCGAGGTAGCGGGAGTACCTACAATGAGCAGTTCTTC. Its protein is CASSRGSGSTYNEQFF.

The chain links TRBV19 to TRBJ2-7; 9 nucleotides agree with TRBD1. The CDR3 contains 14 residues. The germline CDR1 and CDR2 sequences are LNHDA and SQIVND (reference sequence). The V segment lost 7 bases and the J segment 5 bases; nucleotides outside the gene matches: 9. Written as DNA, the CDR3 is TGTGCCAGTACCGGGACAGGGAAGAAAAACGAGCAGTACTTC. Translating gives CASTGTGKKNEQYF. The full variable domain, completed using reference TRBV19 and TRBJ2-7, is DGGITQSPKYLFRKEGQNVTLSCEQNLNHDAMYWYRQDPGQGLRLIYYSQIVNDFQKGDIAEGYSVSREKKESFPLTVTSAQKNPTAFYLCASTGTGKKNEQYFGPGTRLTVT.

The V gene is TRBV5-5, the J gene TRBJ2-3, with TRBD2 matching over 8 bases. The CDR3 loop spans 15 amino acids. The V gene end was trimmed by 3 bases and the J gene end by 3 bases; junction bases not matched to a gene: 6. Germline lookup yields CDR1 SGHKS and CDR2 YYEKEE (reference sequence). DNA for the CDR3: TGTGCCAGCAGCTCACCGGGACTAGAAACAGATACGCAGTATTTT. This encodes CASSSPGLETDTQYF. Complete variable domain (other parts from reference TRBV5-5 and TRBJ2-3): DAGVTQSPTHLIKTRGQQVTLRCSPISGHKSVSWYQQVLGQGPQFIFQYYEKEERGRGNFPDRFSARQFPNYSSELNVNALLLGDSALYLCASSSPGLETDTQYFGPGTRLTVL.

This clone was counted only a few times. In DNA form, the CDR3 reads TGTGCCTGGAAAGGGACTAGCGGGAGTTCCCCCTCCTACGAGCAGTACTTC. Its protein is CAWKGTSGSSPSYEQYF. The V gene is TRBV30, the J gene TRBJ2-7; 14 nucleotides align to TRBD2. The CDR3 consists of 17 residues. Germline-derived CDR1 and CDR2 are GTSNPN and SVGIG (reference sequence). V shed 4 bases and J 0 bases; nucleotides not matched to a gene: 8. The variable domain in full, with the rest retrieved from reference TRBV30 and TRBJ2-7, is SQTIHQWPATLVQPVGSPLSLECTVEGTSNPNLYWYRQAAGRGLQLLFYSVGIGQISSEVPQNLSASRPQDRQFILSSKKLLLSDSGFYLCAWKGTSGSSPSYEQYFGPGTRLTVT.

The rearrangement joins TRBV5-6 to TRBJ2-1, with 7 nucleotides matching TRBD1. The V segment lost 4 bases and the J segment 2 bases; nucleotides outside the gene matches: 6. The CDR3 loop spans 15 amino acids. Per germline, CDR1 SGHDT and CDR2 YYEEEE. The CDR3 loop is CASSGWDRPYNEQFF. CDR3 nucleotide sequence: TGTGCCAGCAGCGGATGGGACAGACCCTACAATGAGCAGTTCTTC.